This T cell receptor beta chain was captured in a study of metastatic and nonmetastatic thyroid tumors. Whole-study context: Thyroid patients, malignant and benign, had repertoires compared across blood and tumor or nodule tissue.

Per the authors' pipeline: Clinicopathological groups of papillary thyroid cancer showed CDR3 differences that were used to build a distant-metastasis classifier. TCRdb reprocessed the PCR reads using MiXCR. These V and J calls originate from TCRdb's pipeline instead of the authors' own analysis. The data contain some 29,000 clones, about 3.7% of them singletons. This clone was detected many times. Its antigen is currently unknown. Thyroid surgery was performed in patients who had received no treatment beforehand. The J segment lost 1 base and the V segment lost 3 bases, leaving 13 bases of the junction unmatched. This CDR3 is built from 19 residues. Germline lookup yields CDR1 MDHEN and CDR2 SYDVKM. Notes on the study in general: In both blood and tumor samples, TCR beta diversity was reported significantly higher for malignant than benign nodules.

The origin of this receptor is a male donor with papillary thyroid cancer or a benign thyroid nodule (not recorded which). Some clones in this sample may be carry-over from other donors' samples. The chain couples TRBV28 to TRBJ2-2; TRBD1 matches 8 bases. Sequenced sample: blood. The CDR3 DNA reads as TGTGCCAGCAGTTTGGACAGGGCCCGAGAAAAAAGGAACACCGGGGAGCTGTTTTTT. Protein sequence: CASSLDRAREKRNTGELFF.